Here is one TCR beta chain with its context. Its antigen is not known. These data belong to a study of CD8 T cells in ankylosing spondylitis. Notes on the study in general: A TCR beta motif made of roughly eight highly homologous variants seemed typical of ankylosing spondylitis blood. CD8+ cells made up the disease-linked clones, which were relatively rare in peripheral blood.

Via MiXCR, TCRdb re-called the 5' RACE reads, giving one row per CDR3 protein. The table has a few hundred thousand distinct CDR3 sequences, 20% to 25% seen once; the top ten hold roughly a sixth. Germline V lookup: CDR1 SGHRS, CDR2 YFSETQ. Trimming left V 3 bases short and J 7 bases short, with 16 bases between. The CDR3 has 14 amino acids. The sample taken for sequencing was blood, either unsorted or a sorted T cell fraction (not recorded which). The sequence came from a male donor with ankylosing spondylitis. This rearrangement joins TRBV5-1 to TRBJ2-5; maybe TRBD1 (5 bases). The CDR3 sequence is CASSSVQGLGTQYF. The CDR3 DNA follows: TGCGCCAGCAGCTCAGTCCAGGGTCTTGGGACCCAGTACTTC.